This T cell receptor (beta chain) was identified in a study of radiation and T cells in renal cell carcinoma. This CDR3 is 15 amino acids long. Trimming took off 4 bases at V and 0 bases at J, with 7 bases between the two ends. Germline-derived CDR1 and CDR2 are SGHAT and FQNNGV. TCRdb keeps only in-frame clones here, not all; method: immunoSEQ multiplex PCR. The sample lists 130,000 to 150,000 clones, 70% to 90% occurring once. Time point meaning: baseline pretreatment blood. Treatment of the sample: 15 Gy SBRT to primary tumor, nephrectomy 4 weeks later. The chain uses TRBV11-2 and TRBJ2-6; D is unresolved. The sequenced sample was blood, obtained from a patient whose treatment included radiotherapy and nephrectomy. This sequence was found in a woman aged 50 to 60 with renal cell carcinoma. The CDR3 DNA reads TGTGCCAGCAGCTCACAGAGCTCTGGGGCCAACGTCCTGACTTTC. As protein: CASSSQSSGANVLTF.